These 26 T cell receptor beta chains were all obtained from the same sample, sequenced in a study of T cell clonality in common variable immunodeficiency. Assay: immunoSEQ multiplex PCR; the TCRdb copy retains only in-frame clones and omits some. The record shows some 28,000 clones for this sample, with no singletons present. Sequencing used peripheral blood mononuclear cells. All receptors derive from a person aged 18 to 70 in good health.

This clone was seen ten or more times. The DNA ends 3 residues before the CDR3 does, and the rest of the CDR3 is filled in from the germline J gene. The J gene is TRBJ2-3, the V gene TRBV20-1; 9 nucleotides line up with TRBD2. Germline V gene data show CDR1 as DFQATT and CDR2 as SNEGSKA (reference sequence). With V trimmed by 6 bases and J by 6 bases, 7 bases remained unmatched. This CDR3 has 13 residues. The DNA read from the CDR3 is TGCAGTGCCCCGCGGGGGGGGAAGGATACG. The encoded protein is CSAPRGGKDT. The whole CDR3 region reads CSAPRGGKDTQYF.

In the case of this clone: The CDR3 goes on 3 residues after the read ends, and that part is filled in from the germline J gene. The chain is built from TRBV5-1 and TRBJ1-5; D perhaps matches TRBD1 (6 bases). Germline loops: CDR1 SGHRS, CDR2 YFSETQ. V was clipped by 4 bases and J by 2 bases, with 25 bases between them. The CDR3 runs to 19 residues. CDR3: CASSADTGRPFRGNQPQHF. Incomplete CDR3 DNA: TGCGCCAGCAGCGCCGACACAGGGCGTCCCTTTAGGGGCAATCAGCCC.

As for this clone: The read terminates 3 residues before the CDR3 end, so the remaining end is supplied by the germline J gene. This chain connects TRBV18 to TRBJ1-3, with 8 bases fitting TRBD1. This CDR3 has 13 amino acids. The germline CDR1 and CDR2 sequences are KGHSH and LQKENI. CDR3 DNA (partial): TGTGCCAGCTCCACCGACAGGGGCCGCGGC. It codes for CASSTDRGRG. The full CDR3 reads CASSTDRGRGIYF.

A remark on this clone: The DNA ends 3 residues before the CDR3 does, and the rest of the CDR3 is filled in from the germline J gene. Other DNA sequences in the sample encode the same CDR3. The J gene is TRBJ2-1, the V gene TRBV19, with a possible D match to TRBD2 (7 bases). V was trimmed by 5 bases and J by 4 bases, leaving 27 bases between them. The CDR3 length is 19 residues. The germline gives CDR1 LNHDA, CDR2 SQIVND (reference sequence). The CDR3 DNA, read in part, is TGTGCCAGTAGTGATGTTTCGGGGTCTGCGGGGGCCACGTACAATGAG. As protein: CASSDVSGSAGATYNE. The whole CDR3 region reads CASSDVSGSAGATYNEQFF.

Many counts were recorded for this clone. The read stops 3 residues short of the end of the CDR3; the missing end is completed from the germline J gene. The V and J genes are TRBV4-2 and TRBJ2-5; D might be TRBD2 (6 bases). Trimming pared 4 bases from V and 2 bases from J, leaving 29 bases between. The CDR3 contains 20 residues. The germline gives CDR1 LGHNA, CDR2 YNFKEQ. The CDR3: CASSPEPYLPGPAGQETQYF. The CDR3 DNA, read in part, is TGTGCCAGCAGCCCCGAACCTTACTTACCGGGCCCCGCGGGGCAAGAGACC.

The table lists this clone with many counts. The CDR3 end falls 3 residues outside the read, so it is completed with the germline J gene. The chain carries TRBV5-5 and TRBJ2-7; 10 bases are shared with TRBD1. The V segment lost 2 bases and the J segment 3 bases; nucleotides outside the gene matches: 2. The germline V gene encodes CDR1 SGHKS and CDR2 YYEKEE (reference sequence). This CDR3 is built from 14 residues. The CDR3 DNA, read in part, is TGTGCCAGCAGCTTCGGACAGGGGGGCTACGAG. This translates into CASSFGQGGYE. The entire CDR3 protein reads CASSFGQGGYEQYF.

This clone occurred a few times. The CDR3 end is not reached by the read, which stops 3 residues before it; the germline J gene fills it in. The chain joins TRBV20-1 to TRBJ2-1, with TRBD2 identical over 9 bases. V lost 1 base and J lost 8; bases outside the gene matches: 12. The CDR3 is made up of 16 amino acids. CDR1 is DFQATT, CDR2 SNEGSKA, per germline (reference sequence). CDR3 DNA, as far as it was read: TGCAGTGCTAGAGCGATTCGGCTAGCGGGGTGGGATGAG. Its translation: CSARAIRLAGWDE. The complete CDR3 reads CSARAIRLAGWDEQFF.

This clone was seen repeatedly, ten times or more. The CDR3 extends 3 residues past the end of the read, so its final part is completed from the germline J gene. The V call is TRBV23-1, the J call TRBJ1-4; D possibly corresponds to TRBD1 (5 bases). TRBV23-1 is an open reading frame, and its role is uncertain. The length of the CDR3 is 14 residues. Trimming stripped 10 bases from V and 1 base from J, with 13 bases between. Partial CDR3 DNA: TGCGCCAACCCCTGGGGGGAAACTAATGAAAAA. It codes for CANPWGETNEK. The whole CDR3 sequence reads CANPWGETNEKLFF.

This clone occurred many times. The observed sequence ends 3 residues before the CDR3 terminus, with the missing tail filled in from the germline J gene. This chain links TRBV7-9 with TRBJ2-7; D is uncertain. Germline V gives CDR1 SEHNR, CDR2 FQNEAQ (reference sequence). The CDR3 totals 12 residues. V was trimmed by 3 bases and J by 2 bases, leaving 5 bases between them. The CDR3 is CASSFNTYEQYF. CDR3 bases read: TGTGCCAGCAGCTTTAACACCTACGAG.

This clone was counted many times. The DNA ends 3 residues before the CDR3 does, and the rest of the CDR3 is filled in from the germline J gene. The chain carries TRBV6-1 and TRBJ1-5; 7 bases align to TRBD1. Trimming removed 4 bases from V and 6 bases from J; junction bases left unmatched: 9. The germline gives CDR1 MNHNS, CDR2 SASEGT. The CDR3 length is 15 residues. The CDR3 spells CASSGPSGGGQPQHF. CDR3 DNA (partial): TGTGCCAGCAGTGGACCTTCAGGGGGAGGTCAGCCC.

As concerns this clone: The read halts 3 residues ahead of the CDR3 end, with the missing end drawn from the germline J gene. The chain has TRBV18 and TRBJ1-1; D not resolved. The V gene's germline CDR1 is KGHSH and CDR2 LQKENI. The CDR3 runs 12 residues. The V and J ends lost 1 base and 6 bases respectively, with 6 bases between them. Incomplete CDR3 DNA: TGTGCCAGCTCACCACAGGTGTCTGAA. This translates into CASSPQVSE. In full, the CDR3 reads CASSPQVSEAFF.

This clone was counted ten times or more. The sequence runs out 3 residues before the end of the CDR3; the remainder is reconstructed from the germline J gene. This chain links TRBV5-1 with TRBJ1-1; tentatively, D is TRBD1 (5 bases). The germline V and J ends were trimmed by 0 bases and 2 bases, with 11 bases remaining between them. CDR1 is SGHRS, CDR2 YFSETQ, per germline. This CDR3 has 15 residues. CDR3 in amino acids: CASSLGRALNTEAFF. Incomplete CDR3 DNA: TGCGCCAGCAGCTTGGGCAGGGCCTTAAACACTGAA. The variable domain in full, completed from reference TRBV5-1 and TRBJ1-1, reads KAGVTQTPRYLIKTRGQQVTLSCSPISGHRSVSWYQQTPGQGLQFLFEYFSETQRNKGNFPGRFSGRQFSNSRSEMNVSTLELGDSALYLCASSLGRALNTEAFFGQGTRLTVV.

This clone was seen repeatedly, ten times or more. The missing CDR3 end, 3 residues past where the read stops, is filled in from the germline J gene. The gene calls are TRBV19 and TRBJ2-1, with D maybe TRBD1 (6 bases). The germline V gene encodes CDR1 LNHDA and CDR2 SQIVND (reference sequence). The V and J ends lost 7 bases and 4 bases respectively, with 11 bases between them. The CDR3 contains 13 residues. Here the CDR3 reads CASNQGYYNEQFF. The part of the CDR3 DNA that was read is TGTGCCAGTAACCAGGGGTATTACAATGAG.

Ten or more counts support this clone. The read is 3 residues too short to cover the CDR3 end, so that end is filled in from the germline J gene. The chain recombines TRBV7-2 with TRBJ2-1, with 7 bases matching TRBD2. The trim removed 3 bases at V and 7 bases at J, leaving 9 bases unmatched. This CDR3 comprises 15 residues. Germline V gene sequence: CDR1 SGHTA, CDR2 FQGNSA. CDR3 bases read: TGTGCCAGCAGCTTCCAGCCGGGGGGATGGAATGAG. Its protein product is CASSFQPGGWNE. The CDR3 in full is CASSFQPGGWNEQFF.

This clone was seen repeatedly, ten times or more. The CDR3 extends 3 residues past the end of the read, so its final part is completed from the germline J gene. The rearrangement uses TRBV23-1 and TRBJ2-5; 10 bases map to TRBD2. TRBV23-1 is treated as an ORF (open reading frame) with a function not yet certain. V lost 2 bases to trimming and J lost 4 bases; unmatched junction nucleotides: 7. The CDR3 runs 16 residues. The covered CDR3 bases are TGCGCCAGCAGTCAAAGCGGGGGGGAGGTTCGAGAGACC. It codes for CASSQSGGEVRET. The CDR3 in full is CASSQSGGEVRETQYF.

This clone was counted at least ten times. From the germline J gene comes the end of the CDR3, since the read stops 3 residues before it. This chain joins TRBV20-1 and TRBJ2-1; TRBD2 matches 7 bases. The CDR3 length is 16 residues. Germline loops: CDR1 DFQATT, CDR2 SNEGSKA (reference sequence). Trimming cost V 5 bases and J 3 bases; bases outside gene matches: 13. The CDR3 sequence is CSAHEGSSGVYNEQFF. Incomplete CDR3 DNA: TGCAGTGCTCACGAAGGTTCGAGCGGGGTCTACAATGAG.

This clone came up many times. The missing CDR3 end, 3 residues past where the read stops, is filled in from the germline J gene. This chain uses TRBV18 with TRBJ2-1, with 10 nucleotides matching TRBD1. The V and J ends lost 3 bases and 6 bases, in that order; junction bases with no gene match: 11. Germline V gene sequence: CDR1 KGHSH, CDR2 LQKENI. CDR3 length: 17 residues. Partial CDR3 DNA: TGTGCCAGCTCACCCTACATGACTGGGACAGGGGTCAATGAG. This gives the protein CASSPYMTGTGVNE. The entire CDR3 protein reads CASSPYMTGTGVNEQFF.

Only a few counts were recorded for this clone. Sequencing ends 3 residues short of the CDR3 end; the germline J gene provides the rest. The gene calls are TRBV7-6 and TRBJ2-5; 11 positions match TRBD2. Germline lookup yields CDR1 SGHVS and CDR2 FNYEAQ. V lost 4 bases to trimming and J lost 2 bases; unmatched junction nucleotides: 12. This CDR3 spans 18 amino acids. CDR3 DNA (partial): TGTGCCAGCAGCTCGAATTTACGTGGGACTAGCGGACAAGAGACC. Amino acid sequence: CASSSNLRGTSGQET. The entire CDR3 is CASSSNLRGTSGQETQYF.

The table lists this clone with a few counts. Read sequence stops 3 residues before the CDR3 end, and the germline J gene provides the missing end. This rearrangement joins TRBV11-2 to TRBJ2-5; 8 nucleotides align to TRBD1. The CDR3 runs 15 residues. The germline V gene has CDR1 SGHAT and CDR2 FQNNGV. V lost 4 bases and J lost 3; bases outside the gene matches: 7. CDR3 bases read: TGTGCCAGCAGCTCCTCCCGGACAGGGAAAGAGACC. Encoded protein: CASSSSRTGKET. The CDR3 in full is CASSSSRTGKETQYF.

This clone was picked up many times. CDR3 sequence: CASSSSQGNEQFF. The part of the CDR3 DNA that was read is TGTGCCAGCAGCTCCTCACAGGGAAATGAG. V and J are TRBV7-3 and TRBJ2-1; D is perhaps TRBD1 (6 bases). The CDR3 is cut off 3 residues early in the read; its end comes from the germline J gene. Germline V CDR1 and CDR2: SGHTA, FQGTGA. This CDR3 spans 13 amino acids. V was pared by 4 bases and J by 7 bases, with 11 bases between.

The sample holds many counts of this clone. The part of the CDR3 DNA that was read is TGTGCCAGCAGCTTAGGGGCAGGGGGCGCGGAAGGC. This encodes CASSLGAGGAEG. The entire CDR3 protein is CASSLGAGGAEGYTF. This chain uses TRBV7-9 with TRBJ1-2; 8 bases match TRBD1. The read falls 3 residues short of the CDR3 end, and the missing part is taken from the germline J gene. This CDR3 contains 15 residues. In germline, CDR1 is SEHNR, CDR2 FQNEAQ (reference sequence).

This clone has a count of ten or more. The sequenced fragment ends 3 residues before the CDR3 boundary, so the rest is inferred from the germline J gene. The chain couples TRBV28 to TRBJ2-5, with 7 bases lining up with TRBD1. With V trimmed by 6 bases and J by 0 bases, 7 bases remained unmatched. CDR1 and CDR2 (germline): MDHEN, SYDVKM. This CDR3 has 15 amino acids. The sequenced CDR3 bases are TGTGCCAGCAGACCTGGGACAGCGTACCAAGAGACC. This translates into CASRPGTAYQET. The CDR3 reads in full as CASRPGTAYQETQYF.

This clone was recorded at least ten times. The CDR3 loop is CASSLEANNEKLFF. The part of the CDR3 DNA that was read is TGCGCCAGCAGCTTGGAAGCTAATAATGAAAAA. The V gene is TRBV5-1, the J gene TRBJ1-4; D unresolved. The read is 3 residues too short to cover the CDR3 end, so that end is filled in from the germline J gene. The V and J ends lost 0 bases and 4 bases respectively, with 7 bases between them. The V gene's germline CDR1 is SGHRS and CDR2 YFSETQ. The CDR3 runs to 14 residues.

This clone was seen many times. The read gets to within 3 residues of the CDR3 end, and the germline J gene fills in the rest. This rearrangement joins TRBV20-1 to TRBJ2-7; TRBD2 matches at 8 bases. The junction had 9 bases not matched to a gene; V was cut back by 6 bases and J by 2 bases. This CDR3 has 14 residues. The germline gives CDR1 DFQATT, CDR2 SNEGSKA (reference sequence). The CDR3 reads CSAPRGGRTYEQYF. The CDR3 DNA, read in part, is TGCAGTGCCCCCCGGGGGGGGCGAACCTACGAG.

This clone has at least ten counts. The CDR3 end is not reached by the read, which stops 3 residues before it; the germline J gene fills it in. This chain uses TRBV7-9 with TRBJ2-7, with 8 bases identical to TRBD1. There are 14 residues in the CDR3. V dropped 1 base and J dropped 4; count of bases not matched to a gene: 3. CDR1 is SEHNR, CDR2 FQNEAQ, per germline (reference sequence). The CDR3 region is CASSLGDRLYEQYF. The CDR3 bases that were read are TGTGCCAGCAGCTTAGGGGACAGGTTATACGAG.

This clone was picked up many times. Read coverage stops 3 residues before the CDR3 terminus; the germline J gene supplies the remainder. The V call is TRBV29-1, the J call TRBJ1-6, with 8 positions matching TRBD1. This CDR3 comprises 13 residues. The germline CDR1 and CDR2 sequences are SQVTM and ANQGSEA. V lost 5 bases to trimming and J lost 7 bases; unmatched junction nucleotides: 4. The part of the CDR3 DNA that was read is TGCAGCGTTAGGACAGGGAGAAATTCACCC. This codes for CSVRTGRNSP. From start to end, the CDR3 is CSVRTGRNSPLHF.